The rows below give T cell receptor beta chains drawn from one sample of a study of blood T cell repertoires in COVID-19. Sequenced by immunoSEQ multiplex PCR; TCRdb stores in-frame clones only, minus some. Seen here are around 310,000 clones, around 90% observed once, and the top ten hold about 4.7%. Sequenced: PBMCs or T cells enriched from blood (not recorded which). Receptor source: a man younger than 40 who had recovered from COVID-19. Both conserved end residues are trimmed from each CDR3.

v_gene: TRBV5-1
j_gene: TRBJ2-2
CDR3aa: ASSLDMGPGTGELF

v_gene: TRBV24-1
j_gene: TRBJ1-3
CDR3aa: ATAAGTGGAGNTIY

v_gene: TRBV3-1/TRBV3-2
j_gene: TRBJ1-5
CDR3aa: ASSRTGLKDQPQH

v_gene: TRBV5-1
j_gene: TRBJ2-7
CDR3aa: ASSSTTGTGAYEQY

v_gene: TRBV5-1
j_gene: TRBJ2-7
CDR3aa: ASRDVTSGIDPPHEQY

v_gene: TRBV3-1/TRBV3-2
j_gene: TRBJ1-2
CDR3aa: ASSPLQGSRFGYT

v_gene: TRBV28
j_gene: TRBJ1-1
CDR3aa: ASSSTGGVGTEAF

v_gene: TRBV7-9
j_gene: TRBJ2-5
CDR3aa: ASSHGDFGIETQY

v_gene: TRBV3-1/TRBV3-2
j_gene: TRBJ1-1
CDR3aa: ASSQTGGDTEAF

v_gene: TRBV12-3/TRBV12-4
j_gene: TRBJ1-6
CDR3aa: ASSLRGYSPLH

v_gene: TRBV7-9
j_gene: TRBJ1-1
CDR3aa: ASSLAAIRTEAF

v_gene: TRBV5-1
j_gene: TRBJ1-1
CDR3aa: ASSLGGLDTEAF

v_gene: TRBV9
j_gene: TRBJ2-1
CDR3aa: ASSVAPRDVQF

v_gene: TRBV19
j_gene: TRBJ2-3
CDR3aa: ASSLKAGATADTQY

v_gene: TRBV12-3/TRBV12-4
j_gene: TRBJ2-7
CDR3aa: ASGTGGSYEQY

v_gene: TRBV19
j_gene: TRBJ2-1
CDR3aa: ASSILTGGYEQF

v_gene: TRBV7-9
j_gene: TRBJ1-6
CDR3aa: ASSLGDRTNSPLH

v_gene: TRBV19
j_gene: TRBJ1-6
CDR3aa: ASSEGGYDNSPLH

v_gene: TRBV10-3
j_gene: TRBJ2-1
CDR3aa: AISEPPGEQF

v_gene: TRBV19
j_gene: TRBJ1-2
CDR3aa: ASSMGTVGGYT

v_gene: TRBV5-5
j_gene: TRBJ2-5
CDR3aa: ASSRNVGGGGETQY

v_gene: TRBV6-5
j_gene: TRBJ2-5
CDR3aa: ASRQGPQETQY

v_gene: TRBV30
j_gene: TRBJ1-4
CDR3aa: AWSVVQGAEKLF

v_gene: TRBV24-1
j_gene: TRBJ2-2
CDR3aa: ATSAIWSGVAGELF

v_gene: TRBV6-5
j_gene: TRBJ1-5
CDR3aa: ASSYTQGSNQPQH

v_gene: TRBV29-1
j_gene: TRBJ1-2
CDR3aa: SVEWGRDRQANYGYT

v_gene: TRBV5-1
j_gene: TRBJ1-4
CDR3aa: ASSPLGQGYEKLF

v_gene: TRBV15
j_gene: TRBJ1-2
CDR3aa: ATSADRDYGYT

v_gene: TRBV7-6
j_gene: TRBJ1-3
CDR3aa: ASSLEGPLLRGNTIY

v_gene: TRBV6-5
j_gene: TRBJ1-1
CDR3aa: ASSYAGATTEAF

v_gene: TRBV6-5
j_gene: TRBJ2-2
CDR3aa: ASSYFSAGELF

v_gene: TRBV5-1
j_gene: TRBJ2-3
CDR3aa: ASSLLAGGNTDTQY

v_gene: TRBV6-2/TRBV6-3
j_gene: TRBJ2-2
CDR3aa: ASSYNVAGELF

v_gene: TRBV7-9
j_gene: TRBJ2-7
CDR3aa: ASSFQGDPLSYEQY

v_gene: TRBV7-2
j_gene: TRBJ2-5
CDR3aa: ASSPRVEETQY

v_gene: TRBV18
j_gene: TRBJ1-1
CDR3aa: ASSPQEGNTEAF

v_gene: TRBV7-9
j_gene: TRBJ1-2
CDR3aa: ASSPKTGGGNYGYT

v_gene: TRBV18
j_gene: TRBJ2-7
CDR3aa: ASSPLQGEEVYEQY

v_gene: TRBV5-1
j_gene: TRBJ2-5
CDR3aa: ASSDTGGAETQY

v_gene: TRBV2
j_gene: TRBJ2-1
CDR3aa: ASSERTAEQF

v_gene: TRBV11-2
j_gene: TRBJ2-7
CDR3aa: ASSQQPPGQGMHEQY

v_gene: TRBV2
j_gene: TRBJ1-4
CDR3aa: ASSQLGEKLF

v_gene: TRBV27
j_gene: TRBJ1-5
CDR3aa: ASSPSAGESNQPQH

v_gene: TRBV4-2
j_gene: TRBJ1-6
CDR3aa: ASSQHLAQGNSPLH

v_gene: TRBV2
j_gene: TRBJ2-5
CDR3aa: ASKPAGEETQY